This T cell receptor (beta chain) was obtained from a study of blood T cell repertoires in COVID-19. In the source study's methods: Nucleated cell number was recorded as an estimate derived from reference gene primer amplification. This table comes from immunoSEQ multiplex PCR, and its TCRdb copy is limited to in-frame clones, with some not included. V and J calls and clone size are as listed in that table; D and trimming were resolved from the DNA. The sample contains roughly 70,000 clones, approximately 90% of which appear only once. The germline V gene encodes CDR1 SGHRS and CDR2 YFSETQ. V lost 1 base and J 2 bases, leaving 6 bases between the germline ends. This CDR3 comprises 13 residues.

V gene TRBV5-1 combines with J gene TRBJ1-2; D remains ambiguous. What was sequenced was peripheral blood. The source of this sequence is a man aged 50-60 years with COVID-19, enrolled during active disease. CDR3 amino acids: CASSLWQNYGYTF. The CDR3 region has the DNA TGCGCCAGCAGCTTGTGGCAGAACTATGGCTACACCTTC.